The clone carrying this T cell receptor beta chain was counted only a few times. Using its own MiXCR run on the RT-PCR reads, TCRdb lists one record per CDR3 protein. The sample holds about 520,000 distinct CDR3 sequences, roughly 25% seen once. This entry is derived from a study of response to subunit inactivated influenza vaccine. V trimming: 1 base; J trimming: 4 bases; junction bases outside the gene matches: 6. Germline V gives CDR1 DFQATT, CDR2 SNEGSKA (reference sequence). The CDR3 has 15 amino acids. The rearrangement links TRBV20-1 to TRBJ2-1, with 8 bases that match TRBD2. The receptor was isolated from a man aged 45 to 65 who received an inactivated influenza vaccine. The sample was CD4+ T cells sorted from PBMCs, taken roughly 5 days after vaccination. The CDR3 loop is CSARAPRGRYNEQFF. The CDR3 DNA reads as TGCAGTGCTAGAGCCCCGCGCGGGAGGTACAATGAGCAGTTCTTC.